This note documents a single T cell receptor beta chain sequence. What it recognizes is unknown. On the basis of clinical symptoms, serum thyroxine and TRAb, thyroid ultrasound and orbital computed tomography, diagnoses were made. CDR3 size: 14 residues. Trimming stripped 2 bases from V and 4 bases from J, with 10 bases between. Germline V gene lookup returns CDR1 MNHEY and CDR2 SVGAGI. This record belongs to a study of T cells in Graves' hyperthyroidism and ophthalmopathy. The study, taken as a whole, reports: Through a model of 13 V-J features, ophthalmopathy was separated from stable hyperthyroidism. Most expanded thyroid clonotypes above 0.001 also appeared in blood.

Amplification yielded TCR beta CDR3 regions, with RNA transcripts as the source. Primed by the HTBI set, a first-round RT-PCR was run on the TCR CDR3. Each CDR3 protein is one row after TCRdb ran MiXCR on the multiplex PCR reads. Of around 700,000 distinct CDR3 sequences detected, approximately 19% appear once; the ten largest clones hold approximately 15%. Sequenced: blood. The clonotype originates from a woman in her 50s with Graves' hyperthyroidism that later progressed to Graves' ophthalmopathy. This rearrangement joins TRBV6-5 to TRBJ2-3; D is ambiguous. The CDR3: CASSYESDPDTQYF. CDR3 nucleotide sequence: TGTGCCAGCAGTTACGAGAGCGACCCAGATACGCAGTATTTT.